This TCR beta chain was retrieved from a study of blood T cell repertoires in COVID-19. Overall study: Material from acute and convalescent COVID-19 was sourced from the United States, Italy and Spain. From T cells, B-cell-depleted T cells, or PBMCs came the material, which was cDNA or gDNA.

V shed 4 bases, J shed 6 bases, and the junction held 8 bases outside the gene matches. This CDR3 is built from 15 residues. Germline values: CDR1 SGHRS, CDR2 YFSETQ. Recruits, aged roughly 18 to 100 years, lived in 24 US areas. Study processing details: Reference gene primer amplification gave nucleated cell count estimates. Sequencing was performed with immunoSEQ multiplex PCR; in TCRdb, only in-frame clones are kept and a portion is missing. V, J and clone size reflect that table, while D and trimming were determined from the DNA. The repertoire holds roughly 280,000 clones, 80% to 90% seen once, with roughly 2.3% in the top ten.

The sequenced sample consisted of PBMCs or T cells enriched from blood (not recorded which). V gene TRBV5-1 combines with J gene TRBJ2-2, with TRBD1 matching 8 bases. This sequence was found in a woman aged 18-29 years who had recovered from COVID-19. The CDR3 region is CASSLRTGWAGELFF. Written as DNA, the CDR3 is TGCGCCAGCAGCCTAAGGACAGGGTGGGCCGGGGAGCTGTTTTTT.